Listed below are T cell receptor beta chains from one sample, sequenced in a study of T-cell memory formation after mild COVID-19. TCRdb reprocessed the 5' RACE reads via MiXCR and lists one record per CDR3 protein. Of 470,000 or so distinct CDR3 sequences in the sample, around a quarter were seen once. Sample: PBMCs or a T cell subset sorted from them (not recorded which). The receptors here all came from an adult woman who had mild COVID-19 (a few samples of this study predate the infection). Cell type and time point are not known. Both conserved end residues are trimmed from each CDR3.

v_call,j_call,cdr3_aa
TRBV5-1,TRBJ1-4,ASSPIETGSEKLF
TRBV4-2,TRBJ2-1,ASSPTGLAAIYNEQF
TRBV29-1,TRBJ2-3,SGYDGTQY
TRBV7-2,TRBJ1-6,ASSYGQGTSPLH
TRBV9,TRBJ2-5,ASSVVWGVQETQY
TRBV18,TRBJ2-7,ASSPVRAYEQY
TRBV5-6,TRBJ2-3,ASSREAAGATDTQY
TRBV4-1,TRBJ2-7,ASSRSTGASYEQY
TRBV28,TRBJ1-6,ASRSGHRRNSPLH
TRBV5-1,TRBJ2-6,ASSLSSGANVLT
TRBV5-1,TRBJ1-4,ASSSGQGKSRLGEKLF
TRBV9,TRBJ1-1,ASSVDIGSGTVAF
TRBV5-1,TRBJ2-7,ASSLMSGALAYEQY
TRBV6-5,TRBJ2-3,ASSYSQTFKPGGGTDTQY
TRBV5-1,TRBJ1-2,ASSRDRVNGYT
TRBV20-1,TRBJ1-6,SAAGGTRGSPLH
TRBV9,TRBJ2-1,ASSVTSGGTYNEQF
TRBV23-1,TRBJ1-1,ASSRDRGGEAF
TRBV7-9,TRBJ2-3,ASSPKGGPAEY
TRBV29-1,TRBJ2-1,SGTGYGEQF
TRBV5-1,TRBJ1-4,ASSLEGATNEKLF
TRBV18,TRBJ2-5,ASSPARFFGTQY
TRBV19,TRBJ2-7,ASSKGRDYEQY
TRBV4-3,TRBJ2-1,ASSQEPRTSGYNEQF